The subject of this entry is one TCR beta chain. This record belongs to a study of shared clonotypes between healthy human individuals. CD45RA+ naive and CD45RA-negative memory subsets were separated from CD4+ cells. This table comes from immunoSEQ multiplex PCR, and its TCRdb copy is limited to in-frame clones, with some not included. The sample shows under 1,100,000 clones, about 75% of them seen only once. The CDR3 is made up of 19 amino acids. Germline V gene data show CDR1 as SGHVS and CDR2 as FQNEAQ. V was cut by 2 bases and J by 5 bases, with 28 bases left in between. Sequenced input: memory CD4+ T cells sorted from blood. Subset indicated: CD45RA-negative fraction. The receptor comes from a man between 18 and 29 years old in good health. The chain uses TRBV7-8 and TRBJ2-7; D possibly corresponds to TRBD2 (6 bases). CDR3 sequence reads: CASSLSKEGTVAGNDEQYF. DNA of the CDR3: TGTGCCAGCAGCTTAAGTAAGGAGGGGACCGTGGCAGGGAACGACGAGCAGTACTTC.